Below are 32 T cell receptor beta chains sequenced from a single sample in a study of T-cell reconstitution after alpha-beta-depleted transplantation in children. Library preparation (for TCRbeta) was performed with unique molecular identifiers. TCRdb reanalysed the PCR reads using MiXCR and keeps one entry per CDR3 protein. The data show about 440,000 distinct CDR3 sequences, around two fifths seen once. The material sequenced was PBMCs, taken before TCRalphabeta/CD19-depleted stem cell transplant. These receptor sequences come from a girl aged 2-10 years with aplastic anemia, due to receive a stem cell transplant.

Only one count was recorded for this clonotype. The rearrangement joins TRBV7-3 to TRBJ2-3; D is possibly TRBD2 (6 bases). CDR3 length equals 15 residues. Germline CDR1 reads SGHTA; CDR2 reads FQGTGA. V gave up 5 bases and J gave up 3 bases, with 15 bases separating them. The CDR3 reads CASSLLLGGTDTQYF. The CDR3 DNA reads TGTGCCAGCAGCCTCCTCTTGGGAGGAACAGATACGCAGTATTTT.

This clonotype was seen at least ten times. The chain joins TRBV20-1 to TRBJ2-2, with D hard to call. The ends were cut back, 3 bases at V and 1 base at J, with 9 bases in the middle. Germline V CDR1 and CDR2: DFQATT, SNEGSKA (reference sequence). The CDR3 extends over 14 amino acids. The CDR3, as DNA: TGCAGTGCTAGGCGACTGGGGAACACCGGGGAGCTGTTTTTT. This gives the protein CSARRLGNTGELFF.

The chain links TRBV7-2 to TRBJ2-5; weak D call: TRBD2 (5 bases). Trimming pared 7 bases from V and 3 bases from J, leaving 12 bases between. This CDR3 has 13 amino acids. Germline CDR1 SGHTA, CDR2 FQGNSA. CDR3 in DNA: TGTGCCAGCACCCATGAGCGGAAAGAGACCCAGTACTTC. The encoded protein is CASTHERKETQYF.

This clonotype has more than one count but fewer than ten. A much larger clone differs by one base, so this may be a read error. This sequence joins TRBV3-1 and TRBJ2-6; no firm D call. Looked up from germline, CDR1 is LGHDT and CDR2 is YNNKEL (reference sequence). CDR3 length: 12 amino acids. The CDR3 sequence is CPSSPGANVLTF. CDR3 sequence (DNA): TGTCCCAGCAGCCCTGGGGCCAACGTCCTGACTTTC.

The CDR3: CATSREATPYNEQFF. CDR3 nucleotides: TGTGCCACCAGCAGAGAGGCAACTCCCTACAATGAGCAGTTCTTC. The chain employs TRBV15 and TRBJ2-1; D call uncertain. V was shortened by 0 bases and J by 2 bases, with 8 bases between the two germline ends. The CDR3 contains 15 residues. Germline V gene sequence: CDR1 LNHNV, CDR2 YYDKDF (reference sequence).

The V call is TRBV12-3 or TRBV12-4, the J call TRBJ2-2; D unclear. CDR3 length equals 12 residues. Between the trimmed V and J ends, which lost 9 bases and 7 bases, there was a span of 12 bases. As DNA, the CDR3 is TGTGCCAGTCGGTTAGGCCTCGGGGAGCTGTTTTTT. Translating gives CASRLGLGELFF.

The gene calls are TRBV20-1 and TRBJ2-2, with D unclear. This CDR3 comprises 13 residues. Trimming took 3 bases from V and 3 from J, leaving 8 bases between them. Germline V gives CDR1 DFQATT, CDR2 SNEGSKA (reference sequence). CDR3: CSASAAYTGELFF. The DNA for the CDR3 is TGCAGTGCTAGTGCAGCTTACACCGGGGAGCTGTTTTTT.

This sequence joins TRBV20-1 and TRBJ2-5, with TRBD2 matching over 9 bases. CDR1 and CDR2 (germline): DFQATT, SNEGSKA (reference sequence). V lost 0 bases, J lost 5 bases, and 7 bases stayed unmatched. The CDR3 sequence is 15 residues long. The DNA for the CDR3 is TGCAGTGCTAGAGATCCAGCGGGAGGTGGCGAGACCCAGTACTTC. Residues: CSARDPAGGGETQYF.

This clonotype was observed many times. The chain is built from TRBV11-1 and TRBJ2-1; a weak D match, TRBD2 (6 bases). The V gene lost 6 bases and the J gene lost 7 bases, with 25 bases spanning the gap. Germline V gene data show CDR1 as SGHAT and CDR2 as FQDESV (reference sequence). The CDR3 length is 17 residues. The CDR3 DNA reads as TGTGCCAGCAGGGGAGGAACAGGCTTAACAGATATGAATGAGCAGTTCTTC. Protein: CASRGGTGLTDMNEQFF.

The CDR3, as DNA: TGCAGTGCTAGCATAGCTAGCGGGGTGAATGAGCAGTTCTTC. Translating it yields CSASIASGVNEQFF. V usage is TRBV20-1 and J usage is TRBJ2-1; 9 nucleotides line up with TRBD2. V shed 3 bases, J shed 7 bases, and the junction held 7 bases outside the gene matches. The CDR3 consists of 14 residues. From germline, CDR1 is DFQATT and CDR2 SNEGSKA (reference sequence).

This clonotype has a handful of counts. The rearrangement uses TRBV7-2 and TRBJ2-7, with a possible D match to TRBD1 (7 bases). CDR3 length: 14 residues. The V and J ends lost 7 bases and 6 bases respectively, with 19 bases between them. In germline, CDR1 is SGHTA, CDR2 FQGNSA. The CDR3 reads CASTREVWTGEQYF. The CDR3 nucleotides are TGTGCCAGCACCAGGGAGGTGTGGACAGGCGAGCAGTACTTC.

This chain connects TRBV20-1 to TRBJ1-1; D is perhaps TRBD1 (5 bases). CDR3 length: 13 residues. V lost 4 bases and J lost 5, with 14 bases in between. Germline V gives CDR1 DFQATT, CDR2 SNEGSKA (reference sequence). Here the CDR3 reads CSANFGRVTEAFF. In DNA form, the CDR3 reads TGCAGTGCTAACTTCGGCAGGGTAACTGAAGCTTTCTTT.

The rearrangement links TRBV7-9 to TRBJ1-2; 10 nucleotides agree with TRBD1. The CDR3 extends over 15 amino acids. The V gene end was trimmed by 5 bases and the J gene end by 3 bases; junction bases not matched to a gene: 6. Germline V gene lookup returns CDR1 SEHNR and CDR2 FQNEAQ (reference sequence). The CDR3 DNA is TGTGCCAGCAGCATCCGGACAGGGGGTGACTATGGCTACACCTTC. Amino acids: CASSIRTGGDYGYTF.

The table lists this clonotype with many counts. The rearrangement links TRBV5-1 to TRBJ1-1; D is uncertain. This CDR3 has 15 residues. Trimming took off 0 bases at V and 0 bases at J, with 9 bases between the two ends. Per germline, CDR1 SGHRS and CDR2 YFSETQ. CDR3 loop: CASSLAPSMNTEAFF. CDR3 nucleotide sequence: TGCGCCAGCAGCTTGGCCCCAAGCATGAACACTGAAGCTTTCTTT.

This clonotype has only one observation. CDR3 coding DNA: TGTGCCAGCAGCCCCATTGGCGAGAGATCACTTTCTGGGGCCAACGTCCTGACTTTC. Its translation: CASSPIGERSLSGANVLTF. The chain has TRBV11-2 and TRBJ2-6; D call uncertain. CDR3 length: 19 amino acids. CDR1 and CDR2 (germline): SGHAT, FQNNGV. V was trimmed by 5 bases and J by 1 base, leaving 21 bases between them. Complete variable domain (other parts from reference TRBV11-2 and TRBJ2-6): EAGVAQSPRYKIIEKRQSVAFWCNPISGHATLYWYQQILGQGPKLLIQFQNNGVVDDSQLPKDRFSAERLKGVDSTLKIQPAKLEDSAVYLCASSPIGERSLSGANVLTFGAGSRLTVL.

This sequence joins TRBV7-9 and TRBJ2-7, with no clear D. Trimming removed 0 bases at V and 3 bases at J, with 6 bases between. There are 13 residues in the CDR3. Germline V gene data show CDR1 as SEHNR and CDR2 as FQNEAQ (reference sequence). The CDR3 protein is CASSLAGIYEQYF. The DNA for the CDR3 is TGTGCCAGCAGCTTAGCGGGGATCTACGAGCAGTACTTC.

In this sample, this clonotype turned up a few times. The V call is TRBV6-1, the J call TRBJ1-5; 7 bases agree with TRBD1. The germline gives CDR1 MNHNS, CDR2 SASEGT. The junction had 3 bases not matched to a gene; V was cut back by 4 bases and J by 3 bases. The CDR3 contains 14 residues. This CDR3 is CASSADRVNQPQHF. DNA of the CDR3: TGTGCCAGCAGTGCCGACAGGGTCAATCAGCCCCAGCATTTT.

The rearrangement joins TRBV27 to TRBJ2-5; possibly TRBD2 for D (5 bases). Germline lookup yields CDR1 MNHEY and CDR2 SMNVEV (reference sequence). The CDR3 contains 14 residues. Trimming stripped 1 base from V and 5 bases from J, with 11 bases between. The CDR3 nucleotides read TGTGCCAGCAGTTTATGGGCTAGCAGGGAGACCCAGTACTTC. This translates into CASSLWASRETQYF.

In this sample, this clonotype turned up a few times. The chain has TRBV20-1 and TRBJ2-7; unclear D gene. The CDR3 has 11 amino acids. Germline-derived CDR1 and CDR2 are DFQATT and SNEGSKA (reference sequence). The V end was cut by 6 bases, the J end by 2 bases, with 8 bases between. CDR3 sequence reads: CSAPSPYEQYF. The CDR3, as DNA: TGCAGTGCGCCCAGTCCCTACGAGCAGTACTTC.

Only a few counts were recorded for this clonotype. This chain connects TRBV12-3 or TRBV12-4 to TRBJ2-3; 9 bases map to TRBD1. V lost 0 bases, J lost 0 bases, and 1 base stayed unmatched. The CDR3 contains 16 residues. CDR3 region: CASSLATGGSTDTQYF. CDR3 DNA: TGTGCCAGCAGTTTAGCGACAGGGGGTAGCACAGATACGCAGTATTTT.

This chain links TRBV30 with TRBJ2-5; D gene ambiguous. The CDR3 extends over 12 amino acids. With 2 bases removed from V and 2 bases from J, the gap between germline ends came to 6 bases. CDR1 and CDR2 from the germline V gene are GTSNPN and SVGIG (reference sequence). For the CDR3, the DNA is TGTGCCTGGAGTAGACCGCAAGAGACCCAGTACTTC. Translating gives CAWSRPQETQYF.

This chain links TRBV20-1 with TRBJ2-7; no definite D call. From germline, CDR1 is DFQATT and CDR2 SNEGSKA (reference sequence). Trimming took off 2 bases at V and 4 bases at J, with 15 bases between the two ends. The CDR3 is 14 amino acids. The CDR3 spells CSARSEKALYEQYF. DNA for the CDR3: TGCAGTGCTAGATCCGAGAAGGCCCTTTACGAGCAGTACTTC.

Ten or more counts support this clonotype. The CDR3 sequence: CASSQVASGRKKTQYF. The CDR3 coding sequence is TGTGCCAGCAGCCAAGTGGCTAGCGGGAGGAAAAAGACCCAGTACTTC. This sequence joins TRBV4-2 and TRBJ2-5, with 11 bases matching TRBD2. CDR3 length: 16 residues. V shed 1 base and J 6 bases; nucleotides not matched to a gene: 7. Per the germline V gene, CDR1 is LGHNA and CDR2 is YNFKEQ.

The chain couples TRBV7-2 to TRBJ2-2, with D perhaps given as TRBD1 or TRBD2 (5 bases each). Germline V gene lookup returns CDR1 SGHTA and CDR2 FQGNSA. This CDR3 is 16 amino acids long. The V gene lost 5 bases and the J gene lost 1 base, with 14 bases spanning the gap. In DNA form, the CDR3 reads TGTGCCAGCAGCATCTCGGGACCTGAGAACACCGGGGAGCTGTTTTTT. It yields the protein CASSISGPENTGELFF.

The chain carries TRBV9 and TRBJ2-3; unclear D gene. V gave up 4 bases and J gave up 3 bases, with 15 bases separating them. CDR1 is SGDLS, CDR2 YYNGEE, per germline. The CDR3 is made up of 15 amino acids. CDR3 DNA sequence: TGTGCCAGCAGCACCCAGGTCGGCGGTACAGATACGCAGTATTTT. Translating gives CASSTQVGGTDTQYF. The whole variable domain, remainder taken from reference TRBV9 and TRBJ2-3, is DSGVTQTPKHLITATGQRVTLRCSPRSGDLSVYWYQQSLDQGLQFLIQYYNGEERAKGNILERFSAQQFPDLHSELNLSSLELGDSALYFCASSTQVGGTDTQYFGPGTRLTVL.

This clonotype was counted a single time. The chain uses TRBV30 and TRBJ1-2, with no clear D. The germline gives CDR1 GTSNPN, CDR2 SVGIG (reference sequence). This CDR3 has 12 amino acids. V lost 5 bases to trimming and J lost 2 bases, with 9 bases between them. CDR3 loop: CAWEETNYGYTF. DNA of the CDR3: TGTGCCTGGGAAGAGACAAACTATGGCTACACCTTC.

The chain has TRBV7-9 and TRBJ2-3; D unclear. CDR3 length: 11 amino acids. Germline CDR1 SEHNR, CDR2 FQNEAQ (reference sequence). Trimming removed 7 bases from V and 6 bases from J, with 8 bases in between. The CDR3 sequence is CASTAMDTQYF. CDR3 DNA sequence: TGTGCCAGCACCGCAATGGATACGCAGTATTTT.

The rearrangement uses TRBV5-1 and TRBJ2-1, with a weak D call TRBD1 (6 bases). Trimming left V 2 bases short and J 10 bases short, with 19 bases between. There are 15 residues in the CDR3. Per the germline V gene, CDR1 is SGHRS and CDR2 is YFSETQ. The CDR3 spells CASSLRTGRSKEQFF. Written as DNA, the CDR3 is TGCGCCAGCAGCTTACGTACAGGGAGAAGTAAGGAGCAGTTCTTC.

V gene TRBV3-1 combines with J gene TRBJ2-1; 9 bases are shared with TRBD2. V trimming: 1 base; J trimming: 5 bases; junction bases outside the gene matches: 9. Germline CDR1 reads LGHDT; CDR2 reads YNNKEL (reference sequence). CDR3 size: 17 residues. The CDR3 DNA reads TGTGCCAGCAGCCAAGGATACACGGGACTAGCCCACAATGAGCAGTTCTTC. Translating it yields CASSQGYTGLAHNEQFF.

This chain links TRBV5-1 with TRBJ2-7; 8 bases match TRBD1. The junction had 5 bases not matched to a gene; V was cut back by 0 bases and J by 3 bases. The CDR3 totals 15 residues. Germline lookup yields CDR1 SGHRS and CDR2 YFSETQ. CDR3: CASSLGQGTFYEQYF. CDR3 coding DNA: TGCGCCAGCAGCTTGGGACAGGGGACTTTCTACGAGCAGTACTTC.

This chain joins TRBV7-9 and TRBJ2-6; no clear D gene. CDR3 length: 14 residues. Trimming left V 9 bases short and J 2 bases short, with 11 bases between. Germline CDR1 reads SEHNR; CDR2 reads FQNEAQ (reference sequence). The CDR3 nucleotides read TGTGCCAGTTCCTGGGTGGCTGGGGCCAACGTCCTGACTTTC. Translating gives CASSWVAGANVLTF.

This clonotype was seen more than once but under ten times. The genes are TRBV28 and TRBJ2-1; D tentatively reads TRBD1 or TRBD2 (6 bases each). CDR1 is MDHEN, CDR2 SYDVKM, per germline. V was pared by 3 bases and J by 1 base, with 13 bases between. CDR3 size: 16 residues. As DNA, the CDR3 is TGTGCCAGCAGTTTTATGGGGGGCGGTTCCTACAATGAGCAGTTCTTC. Its protein product is CASSFMGGGSYNEQFF.